This T cell receptor (beta chain) appears in the sequencing data of a study of blood T cell repertoires in COVID-19. Assay: immunoSEQ multiplex PCR; the TCRdb copy retains only in-frame clones and omits some. The table records 200,000 to 250,000 clones, 70% to 90% of them present only once. The sequenced sample consisted of peripheral blood. The receptor was isolated from a man aged 60 to 75 with acute or convalescent COVID-19.

This chain's CDR3 is CASSDSDRGVGNEQFF. CDR3 nucleotides: TGTGCCAGCAGCGACAGCGACAGGGGAGTGGGGAATGAGCAGTTCTTC. The gene calls are TRBV13 and TRBJ2-1, with TRBD1 matching over 8 bases. With 5 bases clipped from V and 7 bases from J, the junction kept 13 bases outside the gene matches. The CDR3 loop spans 16 amino acids. Germline loops: CDR1 PRHDT, CDR2 FYEKMQ (reference sequence).